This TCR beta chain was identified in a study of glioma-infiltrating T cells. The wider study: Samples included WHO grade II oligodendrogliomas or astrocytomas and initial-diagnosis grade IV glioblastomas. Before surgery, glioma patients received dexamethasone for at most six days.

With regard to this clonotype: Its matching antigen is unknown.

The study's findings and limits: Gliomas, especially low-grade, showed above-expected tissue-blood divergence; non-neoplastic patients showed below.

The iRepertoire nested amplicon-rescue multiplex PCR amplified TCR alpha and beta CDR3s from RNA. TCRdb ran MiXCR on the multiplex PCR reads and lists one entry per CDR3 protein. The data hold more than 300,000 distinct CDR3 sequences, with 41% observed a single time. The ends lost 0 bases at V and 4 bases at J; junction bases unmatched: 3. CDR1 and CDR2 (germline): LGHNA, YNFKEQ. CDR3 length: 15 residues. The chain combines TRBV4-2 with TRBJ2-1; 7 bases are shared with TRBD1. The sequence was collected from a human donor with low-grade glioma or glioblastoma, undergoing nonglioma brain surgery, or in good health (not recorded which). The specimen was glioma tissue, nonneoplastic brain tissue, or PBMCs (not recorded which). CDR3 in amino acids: CASSQDLDRYNEQFF. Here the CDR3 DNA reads TGTGCCAGCAGCCAAGACTTGGACAGGTACAATGAGCAGTTCTTC.